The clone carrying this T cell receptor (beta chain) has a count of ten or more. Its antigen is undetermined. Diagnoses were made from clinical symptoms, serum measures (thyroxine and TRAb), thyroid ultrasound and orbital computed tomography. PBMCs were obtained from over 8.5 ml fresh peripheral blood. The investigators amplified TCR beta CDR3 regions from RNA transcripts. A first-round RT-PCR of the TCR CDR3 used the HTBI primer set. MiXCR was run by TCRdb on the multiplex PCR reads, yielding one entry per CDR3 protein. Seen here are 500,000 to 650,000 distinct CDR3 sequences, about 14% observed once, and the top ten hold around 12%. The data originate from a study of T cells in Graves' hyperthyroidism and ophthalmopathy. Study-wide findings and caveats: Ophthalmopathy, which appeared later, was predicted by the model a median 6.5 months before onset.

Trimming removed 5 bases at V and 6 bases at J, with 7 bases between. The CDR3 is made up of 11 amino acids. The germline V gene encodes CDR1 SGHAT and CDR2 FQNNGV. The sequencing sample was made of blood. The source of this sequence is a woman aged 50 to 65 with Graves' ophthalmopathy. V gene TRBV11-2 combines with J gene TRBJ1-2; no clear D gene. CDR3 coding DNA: TGTGCCAGCAGCGTCAGAGATGGCTACACCTTC. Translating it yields CASSVRDGYTF.